These 3 T cell receptor beta chains share one sample of origin, sequenced in a study of T cell changes during pregnancy in multiple sclerosis. TCRdb keeps only in-frame clones here, not all; method: immunoSEQ multiplex PCR. The sample lists around 97,000 clones, roughly 92% seen once, with roughly 0.88% in the top ten. This sample comprised peripheral blood, obtained after pregnancy. These receptors were obtained from a female donor with multiple sclerosis, enrolled in a pregnancy study.

The CDR3 protein is CASSSGLAGNEQYF. The CDR3 DNA reads TGCGCCAGCAGCTCGGGACTAGCGGGGAATGAGCAGTACTTC. The chain has TRBV5-1 and TRBJ2-7; 13 nucleotides agree with TRBD2. CDR1 is SGHRS and CDR2 is YFSETQ in the germline V gene. The CDR3 is 14 amino acids. V trimming: 3 bases; J trimming: 7 bases; junction bases outside the gene matches: 4.

The CDR3 nucleotides are TGTGCCAGCAGTGAACACCAAACCAGGACAGGCATCTCCTATGGCTACACCTTC. It specifies CASSEHQTRTGISYGYTF. The chain links TRBV6-1 to TRBJ1-2, with TRBD1 matching over 7 bases. Germline V lookup: CDR1 MNHNS, CDR2 SASEGT. J was trimmed by 4 bases and V by 2 bases; bases with no gene match: 16. This CDR3 has 18 residues.

In the case of this clone: One end of the junction does not line up with germline, which may come from a read error. The rearrangement joins TRBV19 to TRBJ1-5, with 8 bases that match TRBD1. Germline V gene sequence: CDR1 LNHDA, CDR2 SQIVND (reference sequence). The CDR3 is 14 amino acids. DNA of the CDR3: TGTGCCAGTAGCCTTGACAGGGGCAATCAGCCCCGGCATTTT. It is translated as CASSLDRGNQPRHF.